These T cell receptor beta chains were read from a single sample in a study of blood T cell repertoires in COVID-19. Libraries were prepared by immunoSEQ multiplex PCR; TCRdb keeps only in-frame clonotypes and omits some of them. The sample consists of roughly 290,000 clones, around 85% of them appearing once. Material: peripheral blood. The receptors shown here come from a woman younger than 45 who had recovered from COVID-19. The conserved cysteine and the conserved F or W are not part of the CDR3 here. The D gene is left open where the match is weak.

D: NA
J: TRBJ2-2
V: TRBV7-6
CDR3: ASETHTGELF

D: TRBD1
J: TRBJ2-7
V: TRBV6-2/TRBV6-3
CDR3: ASSYSTGGIYEQY

D: TRBD1
J: TRBJ2-2
V: TRBV28
CDR3: ASRTGQALYTGELF

D: NA
J: TRBJ1-1
V: TRBV28
CDR3: ASSLPTRYTEAF

D: TRBD1
J: TRBJ1-6
V: TRBV7-2
CDR3: ASSLVTGDPLH

D: TRBD1
J: TRBJ1-4
V: TRBV29-1
CDR3: SALRDRGEKLF

D: NA
J: TRBJ2-7
V: TRBV6-5
CDR3: ASSPGQSYEQY

D: TRBD1
J: TRBJ1-4
V: TRBV23-1
CDR3: ASSQSSTGGVNEKLF

D: TRBD2
J: TRBJ2-3
V: TRBV19
CDR3: ASSPSWTSGTDTQY

D: NA
J: TRBJ1-6
V: TRBV28
CDR3: ASSFGTTLH

D: NA
J: TRBJ1-1
V: TRBV6-5
CDR3: ASQGNTEAF

D: NA
J: TRBJ1-1
V: TRBV28
CDR3: ASSPSGDANTEAF

D: NA
J: TRBJ1-3
V: TRBV5-5
CDR3: ASSQNREDTIY

D: TRBD1
J: TRBJ1-1
V: TRBV5-1
CDR3: ASSRRTGTMNTEAF

D: TRBD1
J: TRBJ2-7
V: TRBV27
CDR3: ASSSRQGWYEQY

D: TRBD2
J: TRBJ2-2
V: TRBV4-2
CDR3: ASSPRLAANTGELF

D: TRBD1
J: TRBJ2-7
V: TRBV27
CDR3: ASSGTGEYISYEQY

D: NA
J: TRBJ1-4
V: TRBV19
CDR3: ASSALQYSNEKLF

D: TRBD2
J: TRBJ2-1
V: TRBV10-1
CDR3: ASVTSGYKPAEQF

D: NA
J: TRBJ2-2
V: TRBV5-4
CDR3: ASSFLNTGELF

D: NA
J: TRBJ1-5
V: TRBV6-5
CDR3: ASRIRGYGQPQH

D: NA
J: TRBJ2-7
V: TRBV27
CDR3: ASSLSSGSGEQY

D: TRBD1
J: TRBJ1-4
V: TRBV5-4
CDR3: ASSLQGATNEKLF

D: TRBD2
J: TRBJ2-7
V: TRBV24-1
CDR3: ATSESSGRARDEQY

D: NA
J: TRBJ2-7
V: TRBV11-3
CDR3: ASSGGIGGEQY

D: NA
J: TRBJ2-1
V: TRBV19
CDR3: ASSIVRNEQF

D: TRBD2
J: TRBJ2-1
V: TRBV6-5
CDR3: ASSWTSGGYNEQF

D: NA
J: TRBJ1-1
V: TRBV6-5
CDR3: ASSYSEGRNTEAF

D: NA
J: TRBJ2-7
V: TRBV7-9
CDR3: ASSLGGVNYEQY

D: TRBD1
J: TRBJ2-5
V: TRBV3-1/TRBV3-2
CDR3: ASRDRGLGETQY

D: NA
J: TRBJ2-1
V: TRBV27
CDR3: ASSAWTEKYNEQF

D: TRBD1
J: TRBJ1-2
V: TRBV4-1
CDR3: ASSQVRQGRGGYGYT

D: NA
J: TRBJ2-7
V: TRBV19
CDR3: ASSSSNGYEQY

D: NA
J: TRBJ2-1
V: TRBV3-1/TRBV3-2
CDR3: ASSQERAGNNEQF

D: TRBD2
J: TRBJ2-3
V: TRBV5-1
CDR3: ASSLPGGDTDTQY

D: NA
J: TRBJ2-5
V: TRBV9
CDR3: ASSREGGTQY

D: NA
J: TRBJ1-1
V: TRBV14
CDR3: ASSQEVPGNTEAF

D: TRBD1
J: TRBJ2-4
V: TRBV7-2
CDR3: ASSLVVPTGSNIQY

D: NA
J: TRBJ2-7
V: TRBV19
CDR3: ASSIYGTYEQY

D: TRBD2
J: TRBJ2-7
V: TRBV5-4
CDR3: ASSDPGGEQY

D: NA
J: TRBJ1-3
V: TRBV7-9
CDR3: ASSFASQPLPGGNTIY

D: TRBD1
J: TRBJ2-1
V: TRBV27
CDR3: ASSPDRAFYNEQF

D: TRBD1
J: TRBJ1-4
V: TRBV5-1
CDR3: ASRHDRGATNEKLF

D: TRBD1
J: TRBJ1-2
V: TRBV11-2
CDR3: ASSLGQGGYYGYT

D: NA
J: TRBJ1-6
V: TRBV4-2
CDR3: ASSQVSTSSYNSPLH

D: NA
J: TRBJ1-6
V: TRBV7-2
CDR3: ASSLEPPTTLH

D: NA
J: TRBJ1-1
V: TRBV7-9
CDR3: ASSLQGAGTEAF

D: NA
J: TRBJ2-1
V: TRBV6-5
CDR3: ASSGPSSYNEQF

D: TRBD2
J: TRBJ2-2
V: TRBV7-2
CDR3: ASSRRLAGNPGELF

D: NA
J: TRBJ1-2
V: TRBV29-1
CDR3: SVDRSYGYT

D: NA
J: TRBJ2-7
V: TRBV7-6
CDR3: ASSQSSEQY

D: TRBD2
J: TRBJ2-2
V: TRBV10-3
CDR3: AISEGGGASTGELF

D: TRBD1
J: TRBJ1-2
V: TRBV29-1
CDR3: SVRTGLYGYT

D: NA
J: TRBJ2-2
V: TRBV28
CDR3: ASGAGGNTGELF

D: TRBD1
J: TRBJ2-1
V: TRBV7-2
CDR3: ASSWGQYNEQF

D: NA
J: TRBJ1-4
V: TRBV5-6
CDR3: ASSFGTNEKLF